Below are 28 T cell receptor beta chains sequenced from a single sample in a study of control samples from healthy donors and cancer patients. The table came from immunoSEQ multiplex PCR; TCRdb's copy has only in-frame clones and leaves some out. The table lists roughly 120,000 clones, about 89% of them singletons. What was sequenced was blood. These receptors all come from a woman aged 18-30 years in good health.

This clone came up once. The chain joins TRBV2 to TRBJ2-7; D gene uncertain. The V gene lost 1 base and the J gene lost 2 bases, with 12 bases spanning the gap. The germline V gene has CDR1 SNHLY and CDR2 FYNNEI. This CDR3 spans 15 amino acids. CDR3 DNA: TGTGCCAGCAGTGAAGGAGCAGGTTCAACCTACGAGCAGTACTTC. Residues: CASSEGAGSTYEQYF.

The J gene is TRBJ2-4, the V gene TRBV14; D remains unclear. Trimming removed 3 bases at V and 4 bases at J, with 7 bases between. Germline V lookup: CDR1 SGHDN, CDR2 FVKESK. CDR3 length: 13 residues. The CDR3 DNA sequence: TGTGCCAGCAGCCACCAACTGAAAAACATTCAGTACTTC. Translating gives CASSHQLKNIQYF. The complete variable domain, with remaining parts taken from reference TRBV14 and TRBJ2-4, reads EAGVTQFPSHSVIEKGQTVTLRCDPISGHDNLYWYRRVMGKEIKFLLHFVKESKQDESGMPNNRFLAERTGGTYSTLKVQPAELEDSGVYFCASSHQLKNIQYFGAGTRLSVL.

The CDR3 protein is CASSLAGRERYGYTF. CDR3 sequence (DNA): TGTGCCAGCAGCTTGGCCGGCAGGGAGCGCTATGGCTACACCTTC. The chain carries TRBV5-4 and TRBJ1-2, with a weak D call TRBD1 (5 bases). The CDR3 is 15 amino acids. Trimming removed 0 bases at V and 4 bases at J, with 13 bases between. Germline V lookup: CDR1 SGHNT, CDR2 YYREEE (reference sequence).

This chain joins TRBV19 and TRBJ2-3; D uncertain. CDR3 length: 13 residues. Between the trimmed V and J ends, which lost 5 bases and 2 bases, there was a span of 8 bases. Looked up from germline, CDR1 is LNHDA and CDR2 is SQIVND (reference sequence). CDR3 sequence (DNA): TGTGCCAGTAGTCTTGAGTTCACAGATACGCAGTATTTT. It codes for CASSLEFTDTQYF.

The chain joins TRBV19 to TRBJ1-1; D perhaps matches TRBD1 (6 bases). Per the germline V gene, CDR1 is LNHDA and CDR2 is SQIVND (reference sequence). This CDR3 has 13 amino acids. Trimming removed 9 bases at V and 4 bases at J, with 15 bases between. CDR3 DNA sequence: TGTGCCAGCGCGACGGGGGCGCGCACTGAAGCTTTCTTT. This encodes CASATGARTEAFF.

V usage is TRBV7-9 and J usage is TRBJ2-3; 10 nucleotides match TRBD2. The CDR3 has 16 residues. V trimming: 5 bases; J trimming: 3 bases; junction bases outside the gene matches: 8. Germline CDR1 reads SEHNR; CDR2 reads FQNEAQ (reference sequence). CDR3 in DNA: TGTGCCAGCAGCCGGAAAGCGGGAGGGCCGACAGATACGCAGTATTTT. Translation gives CASSRKAGGPTDTQYF. Drawing the rest from reference TRBV7-9 and TRBJ2-3, the complete variable domain is DTGVSQNPRHKITKRGQNVTFRCDPISEHNRLYWYRQTLGQGPEFLTYFQNEAQLEKSRLLSDRFSAERPKGSFSTLEIQRTEQGDSAMYLCASSRKAGGPTDTQYFGPGTRLTVL.

The chain recombines TRBV7-9 with TRBJ1-1, with TRBD1 matching over 8 bases. The junction had 13 bases not matched to a gene; V was cut back by 3 bases and J by 1 base. This CDR3 is built from 18 residues. Germline CDR1 reads SEHNR; CDR2 reads FQNEAQ (reference sequence). CDR3 loop: CASSFWGVDREGNTEAFF. CDR3 coding DNA: TGTGCCAGCAGCTTTTGGGGGGTGGACAGGGAGGGGAACACTGAAGCTTTCTTT.

This chain uses TRBV25-1 with TRBJ2-2, with 14 bases matching TRBD2. Germline V gene data show CDR1 as MGHDK and CDR2 as SYGVNS. After removal of 5 bases from V and 7 bases from J, the junction contained 9 bases not matched to a gene. The CDR3 is 17 residues long. Here the CDR3 DNA reads TGTGCCAGCAGTCCTGGGACTAGCGGGAGCAAAGACGGGGAGCTGTTTTTT. Its translation is CASSPGTSGSKDGELFF.

The chain has TRBV7-2 and TRBJ1-2; 9 bases match TRBD1. Germline-derived CDR1 and CDR2 are SGHTA and FQGNSA. With 5 bases clipped from V and 0 bases from J, the junction kept 13 bases outside the gene matches. The CDR3 length is 18 residues. The CDR3 bases are TGTGCCAGCAGCCTACCGAGTACAGGGGGCTCCACTAACTATGGCTACACCTTC. Residues: CASSLPSTGGSTNYGYTF.

V usage is TRBV2 and J usage is TRBJ1-4; 8 bases fit TRBD1. This CDR3 spans 15 amino acids. Unmatched junction bases numbered 8, after V lost 6 bases and J lost 5 bases. The germline V gene encodes CDR1 SNHLY and CDR2 FYNNEI. The DNA for the CDR3 is TGTGCCAGCAGAGACCTCAGGGGGCGAAATGAAAAACTGTTTTTT. Its protein product is CASRDLRGRNEKLFF.

CDR3 sequence reads: CASGRTGLTDTQYF. The CDR3 DNA reads as TGTGCCAGCGGACGGACAGGTTTAACAGATACGCAGTATTTT. The V and J genes are TRBV9 and TRBJ2-3; 7 positions match TRBD1. This CDR3 has 14 residues. V lost 7 bases, J lost 3 bases, and 8 bases stayed unmatched. Germline V lookup: CDR1 SGDLS, CDR2 YYNGEE.

This sequence joins TRBV2 and TRBJ2-5; tentative D call: TRBD1 (6 bases). Germline V lookup: CDR1 SNHLY, CDR2 FYNNEI. Deletions cut 2 bases from V and 5 bases from J, with 15 bases between. This CDR3 has 15 residues. Here the CDR3 DNA reads TGTGCCAGCAGTGAACTAGGGGGTTGGAGGGAGACCCAGTACTTC. Amino acid sequence: CASSELGGWRETQYF.

The rearrangement links TRBV4-2 to TRBJ2-1; 8 bases are a match to TRBD2. The CDR3 contains 16 residues. The V gene's germline CDR1 is LGHNA and CDR2 YNFKEQ. The V segment lost 0 bases and the J segment 9 bases; nucleotides outside the gene matches: 10. CDR3 in DNA: TGTGCCAGCAGCCAAGAGGAGGTAGCGGGGTCGGTTGAGCAGTTCTTC. Translating gives CASSQEEVAGSVEQFF.

This chain connects TRBV6-5 to TRBJ1-1; TRBD1 aligns across 9 bases. CDR3 length: 14 residues. CDR1 is MNHEY and CDR2 is SVGAGI in the germline V gene. V was clipped by 6 bases and J by 5 bases; unmatched bases: 7. CDR3 loop: CASRSGTGRTEAFF. The CDR3 DNA reads as TGTGCCAGCAGGAGTGGGACAGGGAGAACTGAAGCTTTCTTT.

The gene calls are TRBV5-1 and TRBJ2-1; the D gene is possibly TRBD1 (6 bases). This CDR3 is 13 amino acids long. Per the germline V gene, CDR1 is SGHRS and CDR2 is YFSETQ. The V gene lost 5 bases and the J gene lost 9 bases, with 15 bases spanning the gap. The CDR3: CASRGGVGGEQFF. The CDR3 DNA follows: TGCGCCAGCAGAGGGGGAGTAGGCGGTGAGCAGTTCTTC.

The CDR3: CASSLGGAMGQETQYF. In DNA, the CDR3 is TGTGCCAGCAGCTTAGGTGGAGCAATGGGGCAAGAGACCCAGTACTTC. This sequence joins TRBV7-9 and TRBJ2-5, with D hard to call. V lost 1 base and J lost 2, with 14 bases in between. This CDR3 has 16 residues. Germline lookup yields CDR1 SEHNR and CDR2 FQNEAQ (reference sequence).

This chain joins TRBV6-2 or TRBV6-3 and TRBJ1-6; tentative D call: TRBD1 (5 bases). V shed 2 bases and J shed 10 bases, with 12 bases lying between them. There are 14 residues in the CDR3. Germline V gene lookup returns CDR1 MNHEY and CDR2 SVGEGT. The CDR3, as DNA: TGTGCCAGCAGTTACCAGGGTGTCACCTCACCCCTCCACTTT. It encodes CASSYQGVTSPLHF.

The chain links TRBV24-1 to TRBJ2-6, with D unresolved. Germline values: CDR1 KGHDR, CDR2 SFDVKD. The CDR3 totals 13 residues. With 4 bases removed from V and 2 bases from J, the gap between germline ends came to 2 bases. CDR3 DNA: TGTGCCACCAGTGAAACTGGGGCCAACGTCCTGACTTTC. This translates into CATSETGANVLTF.

The chain couples TRBV4-3 to TRBJ2-3, with TRBD1 as a possible D gene (6 bases). The CDR3 sequence is 14 residues long. From germline, CDR1 is LGHNA and CDR2 YSLEER. The V end was cut by 4 bases, the J end by 5 bases, with 13 bases between. The CDR3 here is CASSRAQGRDTQYF. The CDR3 DNA reads TGCGCCAGCAGCCGCGCCCAGGGGAGAGATACGCAGTATTTT.

In this sample, this clone turned up a few times. The V and J genes are TRBV2 and TRBJ2-7; no clear D. Germline assignment: CDR1 SNHLY and CDR2 FYNNEI. The CDR3 consists of 12 residues. V lost 11 bases and J 2 bases, leaving 13 bases between the germline ends. The CDR3 region is CAGPTGTYEQYF. The DNA of the CDR3 is TGTGCCGGGCCGACTGGGACCTACGAGCAGTACTTC.

This chain connects TRBV24-1 to TRBJ2-1; 8 bases align to TRBD1. The V gene end was trimmed by 3 bases and the J gene end by 8 bases; junction bases not matched to a gene: 14. This CDR3 has 17 amino acids. Germline V gene data show CDR1 as KGHDR and CDR2 as SFDVKD. The CDR3 region is CATSDTDTRQGSYEQFF. The CDR3 DNA sequence: TGTGCCACCAGTGATACCGACACCCGACAGGGGAGCTATGAGCAGTTCTTC.

This chain links TRBV5-6 with TRBJ2-6, with TRBD1 as a possible D gene (5 bases). Per the germline V gene, CDR1 is SGHDT and CDR2 is YYEEEE. This CDR3 has 17 residues. V was pared by 1 base and J by 1 base, with 12 bases between. The CDR3 loop is CASSLPGIGSGANVLTF. DNA for the CDR3: TGTGCCAGCAGCTTGCCAGGGATTGGTTCTGGGGCCAACGTCCTGACTTTC. The variable domain in full, completed from reference TRBV5-6 and TRBJ2-6, reads DAGVTQSPTHLIKTRGQQVTLRCSPKSGHDTVSWYQQALGQGPQFIFQYYEEEERQRGNFPDRFSGHQFPNYSSELNVNALLLGDSALYLCASSLPGIGSGANVLTFGAGSRLTVL.

This clone was counted a single time. The chain carries TRBV2 and TRBJ2-1; D perhaps matches TRBD2 (5 bases). V was pared by 6 bases and J by 3 bases, with 18 bases between. Per germline, CDR1 SNHLY and CDR2 FYNNEI. The CDR3 has 16 amino acids. The CDR3 DNA is TGTGCCAGCAGCACTGAGCGGAGGTCCGGCTACAATGAGCAGTTCTTC. It encodes CASSTERRSGYNEQFF.

V usage is TRBV9 and J usage is TRBJ1-1; D gene unclear. CDR3 length: 13 residues. From germline, CDR1 is SGDLS and CDR2 YYNGEE. V lost 1 base and J 3 bases, leaving 7 bases between the germline ends. The chain's CDR3 is CASSVLADTEAFF. Here the CDR3 DNA reads TGTGCCAGCAGCGTACTGGCGGACACTGAAGCTTTCTTT.

The genes are TRBV4-2 and TRBJ2-7; 10 bases fit TRBD2. Germline V gene lookup returns CDR1 LGHNA and CDR2 YNFKEQ. J lost 7 bases, V lost 0 bases, and 9 bases had no gene match. This CDR3 has 16 residues. The CDR3 region has the DNA TGTGCCAGCAGCCAAGATACCGGACTAGCGGTGTATGAGCAGTACTTC. It translates to CASSQDTGLAVYEQYF.

The rearrangement joins TRBV24-1 to TRBJ2-1, with a possible D match to TRBD2 (6 bases). The CDR3 totals 16 residues. The V end was cut by 1 base, the J end by 5 bases, with 14 bases between. Germline-derived CDR1 and CDR2 are KGHDR and SFDVKD. In nucleotides, the CDR3 is TGTGCCACCAGTGATTTAGTCGGGGGTTCACACAATGAGCAGTTCTTC. It encodes CATSDLVGGSHNEQFF.

The CDR3 is CASSSNQGYGYTF. The CDR3 DNA reads TGTGCCAGCAGCTCCAATCAGGGCTATGGCTACACCTTC. The chain employs TRBV6-5 and TRBJ1-2; a possible D gene is TRBD1 (5 bases). CDR1 is MNHEY, CDR2 SVGAGI, per germline. The CDR3 runs to 13 residues. Trimming took 6 bases from V and 4 from J, leaving 12 bases between them.

The rearrangement links TRBV28 to TRBJ1-1; D is unresolved. This CDR3 is built from 13 residues. The germline V and J ends were trimmed by 3 bases and 8 bases, with 13 bases remaining between them. The germline CDR1 and CDR2 sequences are MDHEN and SYDVKM. CDR3 sequence reads: CASSFRAPDEAFF. The CDR3 coding sequence is TGTGCCAGCAGTTTTCGGGCACCCGACGAAGCTTTCTTT.